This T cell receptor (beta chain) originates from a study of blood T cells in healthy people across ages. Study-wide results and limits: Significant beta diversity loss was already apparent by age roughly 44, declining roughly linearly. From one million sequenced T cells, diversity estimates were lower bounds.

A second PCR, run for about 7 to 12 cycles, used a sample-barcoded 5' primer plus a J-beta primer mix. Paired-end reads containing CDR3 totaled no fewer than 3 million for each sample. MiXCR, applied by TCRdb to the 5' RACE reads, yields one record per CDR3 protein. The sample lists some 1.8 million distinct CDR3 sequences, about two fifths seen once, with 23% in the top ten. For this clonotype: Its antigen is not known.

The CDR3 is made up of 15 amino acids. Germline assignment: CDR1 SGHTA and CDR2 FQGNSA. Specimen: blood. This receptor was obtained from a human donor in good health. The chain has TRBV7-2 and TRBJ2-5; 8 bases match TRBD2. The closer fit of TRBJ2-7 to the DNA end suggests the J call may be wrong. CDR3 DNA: TGTGCCAGCAGCTTCCCAACTAGCGGCTCCTACGAGCAGTACTTC. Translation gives CASSFPTSGSYEQYF.